The present entry profiles one T cell receptor (delta chain) with its context. As a fraction of the sample, this clone is large (0.1 to 1%). No cognate antigen has been identified for it. Base qualities are not at hand, and no much larger clone is one base apart. The sample belongs to a study of fetal and pediatric gammadelta thymocytes (dated by TCRdb to 2021 to 2024). About the study as a whole: The bulk gammadelta thymocyte repertoires, which combined previously published data with newly generated, unpublished data, were used to reinforce a single-cell study of gammadelta thymocyte development. The bulk gammadelta thymocyte repertoire set covered about ten subjects in total, 3 fetal thymus donors and 7 pediatric thymus donors. Unpublished data were combined with previously published data (refs 27,28) to make up the bulk gammadelta thymocyte repertoires. To increase subject numbers and strengthen the CDR3 publicity analysis, bulk TCR repertoire data were added. What the study reported, not specific to this receptor: Fetal gammadelta thymocyte repertoires were previously reported to be enriched for TRDV2, TRGV8 and TRGV9 usage, low N additions and public CDR3s compared with post-natal repertoires.

Thymocytes were stained with Zombie NIR viability dye and antibodies against CD3 (UCHT1), TCRgammadelta (11F2), TCRVgamma9 (IMMU360) and TCRVdelta2 (IMMU389). From human fetal and pediatric thymuses, sorted Vgamma9Vdelta2 and nonVgamma9Vdelta2 gammadelta thymocytes were used to generate bulk TRD and TRG CDR3 repertoires separately. In Belgium, pediatric thymus tissue was obtained from children undergoing cardiac surgery. The pediatric thymus donors in the study ranged in age from roughly 1 to 11 years. As previously described, thymic cell suspensions were prepared from both fetal and post-natal thymuses. NonVgamma9Vdelta2 thymocytes were sorted as CD3+ gammadeltaTCR+ cells lacking the Vgamma9+Vdelta2+ phenotype. Cell sorting was done on a FACS Aria III cell sorter (BD Biosciences). The CDR3 spans 19 residues, from the cysteine through the phenylalanine. The read is trimmed to its CDR3 DNA, 57 bases read in frame from base 1. Ends trimmed: V by 0 bases, J by 0 bases; bases unmatched to a gene: 11. CDR1 and CDR2 were assigned from the germline V gene as GEAIGNYY and EKD.

The instrument was an Illumina MiSeq. The original pipeline was this. For publicity analysis, the Vgamma9Vdelta2 and nonVgamma9Vdelta2 bulk CDR3 files were merged for each subject into one combined repertoire per subject. Using base R and dplyr, each CDR3 amino acid sequence was checked across 9 single-cell datasets and about ten bulk repertoires to give a publicity score ranging from 0 to 19. TCRdb recomputed clones from the public reads with CATT; identical DNA rows were then combined. V and J calls and clone size were set by TCRdb, not the authors. This sample is represented by about 2,000 delta-chain clones; 25% of them were singletons. The ten largest clones take up approximately 4.3% of the sample.

The sequenced sample was non-Vgamma9Vdelta2 gamma-delta T cells from the thymus. The label giving this sample's cell subset or site can be read as: CD3+gammadeltaTCR+ thymocytes not co-expressing Vgamma9 and Vdelta2. This clonotype originated in a child who underwent cardiac surgery and was recorded as healthy. In this chain, TRDV2 is recombined with TRDJ1; TRDD3 aligns with 11 central bases. The CDR3 has the sequence CACDTGGWGIRTYTDKLIF. The DNA is TGTGCCTGTGACACCGGTGGGTGGGGGATACGGACTTACACCGATAAACTCATCTTT.